The rows below give T cell receptor beta chains drawn from one sample of a study of blood T cell repertoires in COVID-19. Using immunoSEQ multiplex PCR, the repertoire was profiled, and TCRdb retains in-frame clones only, with some absent. Altogether over 80,000 clones are present, around 87% being singletons, with the ten largest covering just under 20%. The sample taken for sequencing was peripheral blood. The receptors here all came from a human donor in a cohort sampled during active COVID-19. The CDR3 runs from the conserved cysteine through the conserved F or W. The D gene is left open where the match is weak. Rows give clone size only sometimes, using once, few, many, or a class for an expanded clone.

TRBJ2-1 | TRBV5-1 | . | . | CASSSPEGGRTGGEQFF | TGCGCCAGCAGCTCACCCGAGGGGGGGCGGACGGGCGGTGAGCAGTTCTTC
TRBJ2-3 | TRBV7-2 | . | . | CASSPVGSTTDTQYF | TGTGCCAGCAGCCCCGTGGGTAGCACCACAGATACGCAGTATTTT
TRBJ2-1 | TRBV6-5 | TRBD2 | . | CASIPGTSGRSEQFF | TGTGCCAGCATTCCCGGGACTAGCGGGAGGTCTGAGCAGTTCTTC
TRBJ2-5 | TRBV2 | . | . | CASSPGRAGYQETQYF | TGTGCCAGCAGCCCCGGTAGGGCGGGTTACCAAGAGACCCAGTACTTC
TRBJ2-5 | TRBV15 | . | . | CATSRALREETQYF | TGTGCCACCAGCAGAGCGCTACGTGAAGAGACCCAGTACTTC
TRBJ1-4 | TRBV27 | . | once | CASSSRGGKLFF | TGTGCCAGCAGTTCCCGGGGGGGAAAACTGTTTTTT
TRBJ2-5 | TRBV5-1 | . | . | CASSLPPTSSETQYF | TGCGCCAGCAGCTTGCCCCCGACTAGTTCGGAGACCCAGTACTTC
TRBJ2-1 | TRBV11-2 | . | once | CASSLRGSPYNEQFF | TGTGCCAGCAGCTTAAGGGGATCACCGTACAATGAGCAGTTCTTC
TRBJ2-1 | TRBV3-1/TRBV3-2 | . | once | CASSQGPDPSYNEQFF | TGTGCCAGCAGCCAAGGGCCAGATCCCTCCTACAATGAGCAGTTCTTC
TRBJ2-7 | TRBV19 | TRBD2 | few | CASSKRLAESGEQYF | TGTGCCAGTAGTAAGCGACTAGCGGAATCGGGTGAGCAGTACTTC
TRBJ2-7 | TRBV28 | TRBD2 | . | CASSFPAGLYSYEQYF | TGTGCCAGCAGTTTTCCAGCGGGACTATACTCCTACGAGCAGTACTTC
TRBJ1-1 | TRBV27 | . | few | CASSLTANTEAFF | TGTGCCAGCAGTTTGACTGCGAACACTGAAGCTTTCTTT
TRBJ2-7 | TRBV9 | TRBD2 | . | CASSPSGRESGEQYF | TGTGCCAGCAGCCCTTCGGGGAGGGAGAGTGGCGAGCAGTACTTC
TRBJ2-6 | TRBV5-1 | . | . | CASSNRSGANVLTF | TGCGCCAGCAGTAATCGCTCTGGGGCCAACGTCCTGACTTTC
TRBJ1-1 | TRBV29-1 | . | . | CSVCTGTGDTEAFF | TGCAGCGTTTGTACAGGGACCGGGGACACTGAAGCTTTCTTT
TRBJ2-3 | TRBV19 | TRBD2 | . | CASSAGLAGSYTQYF | TGTGCCAGTAGCGCCGGACTAGCGGGGTCGTATACGCAGTATTTT
TRBJ2-1 | TRBV7-2 | . | . | CASSLEASWGDEQFF | TGTGCCAGCAGCTTAGAGGCTAGTTGGGGCGATGAGCAGTTCTTC
TRBJ2-7 | TRBV7-2 | TRBD2 | . | CASSLDTSGSFALTYEQYF | TGTGCCAGCAGCTTAGATACTAGCGGGAGTTTTGCCCTGACCTACGAGCAGTACTTC
TRBJ2-5 | TRBV12-3/TRBV12-4 | . | . | CASSWGTETQYF | TGTGCCAGCAGTTGGGGCACAGAGACCCAGTACTTC
TRBJ2-1 | TRBV7-3 | TRBD2 | . | CASSLLLAEYNEQFF | TGTGCCAGCAGCTTGTTACTAGCGGAATACAATGAGCAGTTCTTC